The clone carrying this T cell receptor beta chain was counted between two and nine times. Its antigen is unidentified. The data derive from a study of identical twins. Study-level points and caveats: Analyses of zero insertions could, in part, be confounded by invariant MAIT and iNKT cells. Insertions ran lower in abundant cord blood beta clonotypes, though not in memory repertoires. Out-of-frame alpha sequences common to twins were enriched for low generation probability. The same donors were not followed; conclusions instead depended on cross-sectional statistical analysis.

One entry per CDR3 protein results from TCRdb running MiXCR on the 5' RACE reads. Here the sample spans approximately 680,000 distinct CDR3 sequences, 7% to 7.5% being singletons. The same sample was also used in a study of yellow fever vaccine responses in identical twins.

Sequencing was carried out using PBMCs. The clonotype was recovered from a woman younger than 35 in good health.

The CDR3: CASSSTGVYQPQHF. The CDR3 DNA reads TGTGCCAGCAGTTCGACAGGGGTCTATCAGCCCCAGCATTTT. The V and J genes are TRBV28 and TRBJ1-5; the match to TRBD1 covers 8 bases. There are 14 residues in the CDR3. Germline V lookup: CDR1 MDHEN, CDR2 SYDVKM. J gave up 5 bases and V 4 bases, and 4 bases lay outside the gene matches.